The clone carrying this TCR beta chain was counted only a few times. No antigen is known for it. Assay used: immunoSEQ multiplex PCR; TCRdb lists only in-frame clones, some missing. The top ten hold around 3.3% of the sample, which has tens of thousands of clones, 79% seen once. The data are from a study of PD-L1 blockade in urothelial cancer. Whole-study context: Patients arrived having already received 0 to 3 prior chemotherapy regimens. Study-level results: Pretreatment TCR clonality in blood under the median foretold superior survival.

CDR3 length: 16 amino acids. V shed 1 base and J 7 bases; nucleotides not matched to a gene: 8. Per germline, CDR1 SGHRS and CDR2 YFSETQ. The time point is: peripheral blood 6 weeks after treatment start. The sample here was PBMCs, taken around atezolizumab (anti-PD-L1) treatment. V usage is TRBV5-1 and J usage is TRBJ1-6; the match to TRBD1 covers 7 bases. The TCR originated in a man aged 65 to 79 with urothelial cancer. CDR3 amino acids: CASSLTGEAWNSPLHF. The CDR3 nucleotides are TGCGCCAGCAGCTTGACAGGGGAGGCCTGGAATTCACCCCTCCACTTT.